This TCR beta chain was retrieved from a study of cytomegalovirus exposure and HLA in healthy donors. The CDR3 is 17 residues long. V shed 5 bases, J shed 1 base, and the junction held 10 bases outside the gene matches. CDR1 and CDR2 from the germline V gene are PRHDT and FYEKMQ (reference sequence). This PCR relied on a set of 60 Vbeta primers and 13 Jbeta primers. Sequencing was performed with immunoSEQ multiplex PCR; in TCRdb, only in-frame clones are kept and a portion is missing. The data hold around 100,000 clones, with roughly 66% observed a single time. This receptor was obtained from a woman aged 45-65 years in good health and CMV-seronegative. The V and J genes are TRBV13 and TRBJ2-7; 11 bases map to TRBD2. Sequencing input: PBMCs. CDR3 sequence: CASSPPGLAGGSYEQYF. The CDR3 DNA follows: TGTGCCAGCAGCCCCCCCGGGCTAGCGGGAGGATCCTACGAGCAGTACTTC.